This entry lists 7 T cell receptor beta chains sequenced from one sample in a study of blood T cell repertoires in COVID-19. Some clones are missing from TCRdb's copy, which holds only in-frame ones; the method was immunoSEQ multiplex PCR. This sample carries some 200,000 clones, around nine tenths of them seen once, and the ten largest clones take less than 3.5%. Sequencing was done on a sample of peripheral blood. These receptors came from a man aged 70 or older with acute or convalescent COVID-19.

The chain joins TRBV7-3 to TRBJ2-1, with a possible D match to TRBD2 (5 bases). V was shortened by 4 bases and J by 8 bases, with 12 bases between the two germline ends. Germline V gives CDR1 SGHTA, CDR2 FQGTGA. The CDR3 length is 13 residues. Written as DNA, the CDR3 is TGTGCCAGCAGCTCCCGGGCGCGGGATGAGCAGTTCTTC. Encoded protein: CASSSRARDEQFF. The variable domain in full, completed from reference TRBV7-3 and TRBJ2-1, reads GAGVSQTPSNKVTEKGKYVELRCDPISGHTALYWYRQSLGQGPEFLIYFQGTGAADDSGLPNDRFFAVRPEGSVSTLKIQRTERGDSAVYLCASSSRARDEQFFGPGTRLTVL.

V usage is TRBV29-1 and J usage is TRBJ2-1, with a possible D match to TRBD2 (5 bases). Germline CDR1 reads SQVTM; CDR2 reads ANQGSEA. Between the trimmed V and J ends, which lost 2 bases and 9 bases, there was a span of 17 bases. This CDR3 has 14 amino acids. CDR3 amino acids: CSVEKAAERGEQFF. In DNA form, the CDR3 reads TGCAGCGTTGAAAAAGCGGCCGAGCGCGGTGAGCAGTTCTTC.

This chain connects TRBV5-1 to TRBJ2-1, with 8 bases that match TRBD2. Looked up from germline, CDR1 is SGHRS and CDR2 is YFSETQ. The ends lost 4 bases at V and 0 bases at J; junction bases unmatched: 6. The CDR3 extends over 16 amino acids. CDR3 loop: CASSPGGTSSYNEQFF. Here the CDR3 DNA reads TGCGCCAGCAGCCCTGGCGGGACTAGCTCCTACAATGAGCAGTTCTTC.

The J gene is TRBJ1-4, the V gene TRBV28, with D maybe TRBD1 (6 bases). The germline V gene has CDR1 MDHEN and CDR2 SYDVKM. The CDR3 is made up of 15 amino acids. Trimming removed 7 bases at V and 8 bases at J, with 20 bases between. The CDR3 DNA reads TGTGCCAGCACTGACAGGTACGGTGTTGGAGAAAAACTGTTTTTT. It yields the protein CASTDRYGVGEKLFF.

This sequence joins TRBV29-1 and TRBJ2-5; possibly TRBD1 for D (6 bases). The CDR3 contains 16 residues. Germline lookup yields CDR1 SQVTM and CDR2 ANQGSEA. The V end was cut by 5 bases, the J end by 1 base, with 20 bases between. The DNA for the CDR3 is TGCAGCGTTACACACCTGAGACAGGATCTCCAAGAGACCCAGTACTTC. Translating gives CSVTHLRQDLQETQYF.

The chain joins TRBV11-2 to TRBJ1-2, with 12 bases aligning to TRBD1. Germline values: CDR1 SGHAT, CDR2 FQNNGV. The CDR3 consists of 18 residues. Trimming cost V 5 bases and J 2 bases; bases outside gene matches: 12. The CDR3 sequence is CASSHYWDRGRGNYGYTF. The CDR3 DNA reads as TGTGCCAGCAGCCACTACTGGGACAGGGGGCGCGGGAACTATGGCTACACCTTC. Full variable domain (outside the CDR3, taken from reference TRBV11-2 and TRBJ1-2): EAGVAQSPRYKIIEKRQSVAFWCNPISGHATLYWYQQILGQGPKLLIQFQNNGVVDDSQLPKDRFSAERLKGVDSTLKIQPAKLEDSAVYLCASSHYWDRGRGNYGYTFGSGTRLTVV.

The rearrangement joins TRBV10-3 to TRBJ1-2, with 8 bases matching TRBD1. The V gene end was trimmed by 7 bases and the J gene end by 8 bases; junction bases not matched to a gene: 6. This CDR3 region has 12 residues. CDR1 ENHRY and CDR2 SYGVKD come from the germline V gene. CDR3 loop: CAITPTGDGYTF. The DNA for the CDR3 is TGTGCCATCACTCCGACAGGGGACGGCTACACCTTC.